The entry below describes one T cell receptor (beta chain). Antigen unknown. V was cut by 6 bases and J by 0 bases, with 13 bases left in between. This CDR3 is 15 amino acids long. Germline V gives CDR1 MNHEY, CDR2 SMNVEV (reference sequence). The data were taken from a study of T cell responses to AZD1222 COVID-19 vaccine. Findings and limits, study-wide: Recipients of AZD1222 seropositive at baseline numbered only 6 or 7. Increases in Spike-specific TCR breadth and depth were seen after two AZD1222 doses. Reportedly, close to half of spike-specific TCRs are directed against unmutated variant regions. Among the donors, most were white British and more were female, and clonal diversity was possibly underestimated.

Here immunoSEQ multiplex PCR was the method, and the copy in TCRdb shows in-frame clones only, minus some. The repertoire consists of approximately 140,000 clones, with about 90% occurring once and the leading ten covering roughly 5%. The sample here was peripheral blood, taken on day 0 of AZD1222 vaccination. The receptor was derived from an adult in good health. V and J are TRBV27 and TRBJ2-3; no firm D call. CDR3 bases: TGTGCCAGCAGCCTGGCCCCTTCTAGCACAGATACGCAGTATTTT. Protein product: CASSLAPSSTDTQYF.